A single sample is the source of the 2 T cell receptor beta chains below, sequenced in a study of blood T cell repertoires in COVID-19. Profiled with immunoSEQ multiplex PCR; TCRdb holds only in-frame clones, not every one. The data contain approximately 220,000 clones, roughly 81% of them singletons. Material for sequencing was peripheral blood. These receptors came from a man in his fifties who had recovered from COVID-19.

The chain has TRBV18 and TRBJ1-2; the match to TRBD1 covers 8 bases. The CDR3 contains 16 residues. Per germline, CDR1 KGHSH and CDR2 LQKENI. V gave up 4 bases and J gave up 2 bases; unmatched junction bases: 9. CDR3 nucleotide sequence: TGTGCCAGCTCACGGAACGACAGGGGCCCCAACTATGGCTACACCTTC. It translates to CASSRNDRGPNYGYTF.

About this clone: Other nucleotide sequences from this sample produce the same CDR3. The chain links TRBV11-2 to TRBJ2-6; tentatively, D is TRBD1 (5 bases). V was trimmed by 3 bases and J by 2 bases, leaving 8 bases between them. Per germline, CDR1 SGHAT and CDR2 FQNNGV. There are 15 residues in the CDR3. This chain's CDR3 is CASSFQGTGANVLTF. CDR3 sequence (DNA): TGTGCCAGCAGCTTCCAGGGAACTGGGGCCAACGTCCTGACTTTC.